Shown below are 32 T cell receptor beta chains from a single sample sequenced in a study of blood T cell repertoires in COVID-19. The data were produced by immunoSEQ multiplex PCR, yet TCRdb's version contains in-frame clones alone and is incomplete. The sample yields a few hundred thousand clones, 80% to 85% seen once. Specimen: PBMCs or T cells enriched from blood (not recorded which). The source is a woman aged 45-59 years who had recovered from COVID-19.

The V and J genes are TRBV6-5 and TRBJ1-4; D is undetermined. Germline-derived CDR1 and CDR2 are MNHEY and SVGAGI. The V end lost 5 bases, the J end lost 7 bases, and 14 bases lay between the germline ends. The CDR3 has 14 residues. CDR3 protein: CASSPRRESEKLFF. The CDR3 DNA is TGTGCCAGCAGTCCACGGAGGGAGAGTGAAAAACTGTTTTTT.

V and J are TRBV3-1 (or the pseudogene TRBV3-2) and TRBJ2-2; D is unclear. The germline V gene has CDR1 LGHDT and CDR2 YNNKEL (reference sequence). Trimming took 1 base from V and 5 from J, leaving 2 bases between them. There are 12 residues in the CDR3. The CDR3 DNA reads TGTGCCAGCAGCCAAGTAACCGGGGAGCTGTTTTTT. It encodes CASSQVTGELFF.

The chain couples TRBV3-1 (or the pseudogene TRBV3-2) to TRBJ1-2; 7 nucleotides line up with TRBD1. V shed 5 bases, J shed 8 bases, and the junction held 14 bases outside the gene matches. Germline lookup yields CDR1 LGHDT and CDR2 YNNKEL (reference sequence). The CDR3 loop spans 15 amino acids. As DNA, the CDR3 is TGTGCCAGCAGCTCGACCGGGACAGCAGAACCCGGCTACACCTTC. This gives the protein CASSSTGTAEPGYTF.

The chain employs TRBV3-1 (or the pseudogene TRBV3-2) and TRBJ1-2, with 8 nucleotides matching TRBD1. CDR3 length equals 16 residues. In germline, CDR1 is LGHDT, CDR2 YNNKEL (reference sequence). Trimming took 3 bases from V and 5 from J; bases not matched to a gene: 11. CDR3 DNA sequence: TGTGCCAGCAGCCAGATCGGACAGGGAATGGGGTATGGCTACACCTTC. This sequence encodes CASSQIGQGMGYGYTF.

The gene calls are TRBV6-5 and TRBJ2-7; weak D call: TRBD2 (6 bases). CDR1 and CDR2 from the germline V gene are MNHEY and SVGAGI. V was shortened by 6 bases and J by 0 bases, with 15 bases between the two germline ends. The length of the CDR3 is 15 residues. For the CDR3, the DNA is TGTGCCAGCAGGCCAGGGACTGACATCTCCTACGAGCAGTACTTC. Translation: CASRPGTDISYEQYF.

The chain couples TRBV6-1 to TRBJ1-2; D not certain. The germline gives CDR1 MNHNS, CDR2 SASEGT. The CDR3 runs 15 residues. V lost 3 bases to trimming and J lost 0 bases, with 11 bases between them. As DNA, the CDR3 is TGTGCCAGCAGTGAGTCGACGGCGGCTAACTATGGCTACACCTTC. Translation: CASSESTAANYGYTF.

V gene TRBV30 combines with J gene TRBJ2-1; 8 bases agree with TRBD2. This CDR3 spans 15 amino acids. Germline assignment: CDR1 GTSNPN and CDR2 SVGIG (reference sequence). The junction had 8 bases not matched to a gene; V was cut back by 3 bases and J by 4 bases. CDR3 coding DNA: TGTGCCTGGAGGAGGGGTAGCGGGGCTTACAATGAGCAGTTCTTC. Encoded protein: CAWRRGSGAYNEQFF.

This chain joins TRBV18 and TRBJ2-5, with a tentative D call TRBD1 (5 bases). Germline V CDR1 and CDR2: KGHSH, LQKENI. CDR3 length equals 14 residues. With 5 bases removed from V and 3 bases from J, the gap between germline ends came to 13 bases. CDR3 residues: CASSTGPGKETQYF. The CDR3 DNA follows: TGTGCCAGCTCAACCGGGCCAGGGAAAGAGACCCAGTACTTC.

The chain carries TRBV18 and TRBJ2-5, with a tentative D call TRBD1 (5 bases). There are 15 residues in the CDR3. V was shortened by 2 bases and J by 5 bases, with 15 bases between the two germline ends. The germline V gene encodes CDR1 KGHSH and CDR2 LQKENI. The CDR3 bases are TGTGCCAGCTCACCATCGATCGGACAAATCGAGACCCAGTACTTC. This encodes CASSPSIGQIETQYF.

The rearrangement joins TRBV5-1 to TRBJ1-2; D may be TRBD1 (6 bases). This CDR3 is built from 14 residues. Trimming took 0 bases from V and 7 from J, leaving 13 bases between them. Looked up from germline, CDR1 is SGHRS and CDR2 is YFSETQ. Written as DNA, the CDR3 is TGCGCCAGCAGCTTGGAGGCAGGGGTTAGTGGCTACACCTTC. Translated: CASSLEAGVSGYTF. Together with reference TRBV5-1 and TRBJ1-2, the CDR3 gives the full variable domain: KAGVTQTPRYLIKTRGQQVTLSCSPISGHRSVSWYQQTPGQGLQFLFEYFSETQRNKGNFPGRFSGRQFSNSRSEMNVSTLELGDSALYLCASSLEAGVSGYTFGSGTRLTVV.

The chain links TRBV19 to TRBJ2-1; perhaps TRBD2 as D (7 bases). Trimming removed 3 bases from V and 7 bases from J, with 22 bases in between. Germline CDR1 LNHDA, CDR2 SQIVND (reference sequence). This CDR3 is built from 17 residues. This CDR3 is CASSIGAGATAWNEQFF. CDR3 DNA sequence: TGTGCCAGTAGTATCGGCGCGGGGGCGACCGCATGGAATGAGCAGTTCTTC.

V and J are TRBV5-4 and TRBJ1-2; 9 bases line up with TRBD1. This CDR3 has 13 residues. The germline gives CDR1 SGHNT, CDR2 YYREEE (reference sequence). V was clipped by 7 bases and J by 4 bases; unmatched bases: 5. Here the CDR3 DNA reads TGTGCCAGCGGCGGACAGGGGACCTATGGCTACACCTTC. This gives the protein CASGGQGTYGYTF.

The gene calls are TRBV7-8 and TRBJ2-7, with D maybe TRBD1 (5 bases). Germline V gene lookup returns CDR1 SGHVS and CDR2 FQNEAQ. The germline V and J ends were trimmed by 3 bases and 3 bases, with 12 bases remaining between them. CDR3 length equals 14 residues. The CDR3 DNA is TGTGCCAGCAGCTTGTCCAGGGTTAACTACGAGCAGTACTTC. Translated: CASSLSRVNYEQYF.

In this sample, this clone turned up a few times. The chain joins TRBV7-2 to TRBJ1-2; 9 bases are a match to TRBD1. Losses at the gene ends were 5 bases for V and 8 bases for J; bases not matched to a gene: 3. Germline assignment: CDR1 SGHTA and CDR2 FQGNSA. This CDR3 comprises 12 residues. CDR3 coding DNA: TGTGCCAGCAGCCGGACAGGGGTCGGCTACACCTTC. It codes for CASSRTGVGYTF. Drawing the rest from reference TRBV7-2 and TRBJ1-2, the complete variable domain is GAGVSQSPSNKVTEKGKDVELRCDPISGHTALYWYRQSLGQGLEFLIYFQGNSAPDKSGLPSDRFSAERTGGSVSTLTIQRTQQEDSAVYLCASSRTGVGYTFGSGTRLTVV.

The CDR3 here is CASSLGLAGEQYF. The CDR3 nucleotides are TGTGCCAGCAGCCTCGGACTAGCCGGCGAGCAGTACTTC. The chain joins TRBV3-1 (or the pseudogene TRBV3-2) to TRBJ2-7, with 8 bases lining up with TRBD2. Trimming cost V 4 bases and J 6 bases; bases outside gene matches: 5. This CDR3 spans 13 amino acids. Germline V gene data show CDR1 as LGHDT and CDR2 as YNNKEL (reference sequence).

This rearrangement joins TRBV29-1 to TRBJ1-1; 8 positions match TRBD1. Trimming removed 7 bases from V and 0 bases from J; junction bases left unmatched: 4. Per germline, CDR1 SQVTM and CDR2 ANQGSEA. This CDR3 comprises 13 residues. CDR3 DNA: TGCAGCGCCGGACAGGGCGTGAACACTGAAGCTTTCTTT. It codes for CSAGQGVNTEAFF.

The chain links TRBV6-5 to TRBJ1-1; TRBD1 agrees at 10 bases. The CDR3 runs to 16 residues. Germline V gene lookup returns CDR1 MNHEY and CDR2 SVGAGI. V was clipped by 3 bases and J by 3 bases; unmatched bases: 7. The CDR3 DNA sequence: TGTGCCAGCAGTTATAGGTGGGACAGGGGTGACACTGAAGCTTTCTTT. This encodes CASSYRWDRGDTEAFF.

The gene calls are TRBV4-3 and TRBJ1-1, with D maybe TRBD1 (6 bases). Between the trimmed V and J ends, which lost 0 bases and 0 bases, there was a span of 29 bases. Germline lookup yields CDR1 LGHNA and CDR2 YSLEER. CDR3 length: 22 amino acids. The CDR3 loop reads CASSQDDRTALRIPTMNTEAFF. The DNA of the CDR3 is TGCGCCAGCAGCCAAGATGACAGGACAGCACTTCGGATACCTACTATGAACACTGAAGCTTTCTTT.

The chain couples TRBV25-1 to TRBJ2-7, with 7 bases lining up with TRBD1. The CDR3 totals 15 residues. Germline V lookup: CDR1 MGHDK, CDR2 SYGVNS. V trimming: 4 bases; J trimming: 1 base; junction bases outside the gene matches: 7. CDR3 amino acids: CASSAQGWSSYEQYF. The CDR3, as DNA: TGTGCCAGCAGTGCACAGGGGTGGAGTTCCTACGAGCAGTACTTC.

Only a few counts were recorded for this clone. In DNA, the CDR3 is TGTGCCACCAGCATCGACAGGGTGAATGGCTACACCTTC. This encodes CATSIDRVNGYTF. The chain is built from TRBV15 and TRBJ1-2, with 7 bases identical to TRBD1. The ends lost 4 bases at V and 6 bases at J; junction bases unmatched: 5. The CDR3 runs 13 residues. Germline values: CDR1 LNHNV, CDR2 YYDKDF (reference sequence).

This clone was seen a single time. J is TRBJ2-5 and V is TRBV5-3, with 8 bases matching TRBD1. TRBV5-3 belongs to the ORF category, with a function that is uncertain. This CDR3 region has 15 residues. The ends lost 3 bases at V and 4 bases at J; junction bases unmatched: 8. CDR3 coding DNA: TGTGCCAGAAGCTCCGGACAGGGTCTAAGAGAGACCCAGTACTTC. It yields the protein CARSSGQGLRETQYF.

The rearrangement uses TRBV5-4 and TRBJ2-1, with TRBD1 matching 9 bases. Germline CDR1 reads SGHNT; CDR2 reads YYREEE (reference sequence). Germline trimming cut 6 bases from V and 6 bases from J; bases unmatched to any gene: 4. This CDR3 is built from 13 residues. Here the CDR3 reads CASTQDRGNEQFF. The DNA for the CDR3 is TGTGCCAGCACTCAGGACAGGGGCAATGAGCAGTTCTTC.

The chain couples TRBV29-1 to TRBJ2-1; TRBD1 is a possible D gene (5 bases). This CDR3 contains 13 residues. Trimming took off 4 bases at V and 4 bases at J, with 11 bases between the two ends. In germline, CDR1 is SQVTM, CDR2 ANQGSEA. The CDR3 region is CSVGGSTYNEQFF. CDR3 sequence (DNA): TGCAGCGTTGGGGGCAGTACATACAATGAGCAGTTCTTC.

The rearrangement joins TRBV9 to TRBJ2-3, with D possibly matching TRBD2 (6 bases). Deletions cut 3 bases from V and 8 bases from J, with 13 bases between. The CDR3 runs 13 residues. In germline, CDR1 is SGDLS, CDR2 YYNGEE. As DNA, the CDR3 is TGTGCCAGCAGCGCTCCCCCCGGGAGTACGCAGTATTTT. Translation: CASSAPPGSTQYF.

This clone was seen only a few times. This chain joins TRBV10-3 and TRBJ2-6; the D is unclear. The V end lost 2 bases, the J end lost 0 bases, and 11 bases lay between the germline ends. Germline-derived CDR1 and CDR2 are ENHRY and SYGVKD. This CDR3 comprises 17 residues. The CDR3 DNA sequence: TGTGCCATCAGTGAGACTTCACCCGCCTCTGGGGCCAACGTCCTGACTTTC. It yields the protein CAISETSPASGANVLTF.

V is TRBV29-1 and J is TRBJ2-5; 7 bases fit TRBD2. This CDR3 is built from 13 residues. Germline V gene lookup returns CDR1 SQVTM and CDR2 ANQGSEA. The V gene end was trimmed by 7 bases and the J gene end by 2 bases; junction bases not matched to a gene: 7. CDR3 sequence: CSARGVLQETQYF. CDR3 sequence (DNA): TGCAGCGCCCGGGGGGTCCTTCAAGAGACCCAGTACTTC.

The V gene is TRBV7-6, the J gene TRBJ2-5; tentatively, D is TRBD1 (6 bases). The germline V gene encodes CDR1 SGHVS and CDR2 FNYEAQ. V lost 5 bases and J lost 3, with 16 bases in between. The CDR3 loop spans 15 amino acids. Here the CDR3 reads CASSRWVGGEETQYF. Written as DNA, the CDR3 is TGTGCCAGCAGCCGATGGGTTGGGGGCGAAGAGACCCAGTACTTC. The full variable domain, with the rest looked up from reference TRBV7-6 and TRBJ2-5, is GAGVSQSPRYKVTKRGQDVALRCDPISGHVSLYWYRQALGQGPEFLTYFNYEAQQDKSGLPNDRFSAERPEGSISTLTIQRTEQRDSAMYRCASSRWVGGEETQYFGPGTRLLVL.

A word on this clone: A read error may produce the germline difference seen at one junction end. The chain employs TRBV6-5 and TRBJ2-1; 8 bases match TRBD1. The CDR3 has 15 residues. CDR1 is MNHEY and CDR2 is SVGAGI in the germline V gene. CDR3 sequence (DNA): TGTGCCAGCACTTACAGACAGGGGAACTACAATGAGCAGTTCTTC. Translation: CASTYRQGNYNEQFF.

This sequence joins TRBV28 and TRBJ1-6; D is unresolved. Trimming removed 3 bases at V and 5 bases at J, with 8 bases between. Germline CDR1 is MDHEN and CDR2 is SYDVKM. The CDR3 runs to 14 residues. CDR3 loop: CASSLWEDNSPLHF. CDR3 nucleotide sequence: TGTGCCAGCAGTTTGTGGGAGGATAATTCACCCCTCCACTTT.

The chain carries TRBV7-2 and TRBJ2-1; 8 bases fit TRBD1. The germline CDR1 and CDR2 sequences are SGHTA and FQGNSA. The ends lost 2 bases at V and 10 bases at J; junction bases unmatched: 16. The CDR3 loop spans 17 amino acids. The CDR3 sequence: CASSLRPGTGHGLEQFF. CDR3 bases: TGTGCCAGCAGCTTAAGACCCGGGACAGGTCACGGGTTGGAGCAGTTCTTC.

The chain links TRBV7-2 to TRBJ2-7; a weak D match, TRBD1 (6 bases). Trimming stripped 0 bases from V and 3 bases from J, with 12 bases between. The germline gives CDR1 SGHTA, CDR2 FQGNSA. The CDR3 length is 15 residues. The CDR3 DNA is TGTGCCAGCAGCTTAGCGGAGAGCAGGGGCTACGAGCAGTACTTC. The encoded protein is CASSLAESRGYEQYF.

This rearrangement joins TRBV27 to TRBJ1-5; D is undetermined. Germline CDR1 is MNHEY and CDR2 is SMNVEV (reference sequence). V lost 4 bases to trimming and J lost 1 base, with 8 bases between them. This CDR3 spans 14 amino acids. CDR3 protein: CASSSPGSNQPQHF. CDR3 DNA sequence: TGTGCCAGCAGTTCCCCCGGGAGCAATCAGCCCCAGCATTTT.